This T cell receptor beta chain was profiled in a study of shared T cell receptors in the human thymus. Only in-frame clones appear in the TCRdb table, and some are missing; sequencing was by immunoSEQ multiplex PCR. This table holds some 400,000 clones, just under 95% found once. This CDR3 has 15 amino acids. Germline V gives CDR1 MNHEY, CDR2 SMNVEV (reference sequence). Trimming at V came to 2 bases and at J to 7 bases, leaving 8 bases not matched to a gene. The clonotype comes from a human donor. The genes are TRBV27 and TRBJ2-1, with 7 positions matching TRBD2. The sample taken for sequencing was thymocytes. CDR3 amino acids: CASSLAGAAGNEQFF. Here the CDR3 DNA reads TGTGCCAGCAGTTTAGCGGGAGCCGCGGGTAATGAGCAGTTCTTC.